The 24 T cell receptor beta chains listed next were all sequenced from one sample in a study of cytomegalovirus exposure and HLA in healthy donors. The PCR made use of 60 Vbeta and 13 Jbeta primers. The assay was immunoSEQ multiplex PCR, and TCRdb's table has in-frame clones only and misses some. The sample yields 100,000 to 150,000 clones, around 70% seen once. Sequencing was performed on PBMCs. The receptor set was obtained from a human donor in good health.

The chain has TRBV7-9 and TRBJ2-7; 8 positions match TRBD1. The germline V gene has CDR1 SEHNR and CDR2 FQNEAQ (reference sequence). After removal of 5 bases from V and 3 bases from J, the junction contained 9 bases not matched to a gene. CDR3 size: 15 residues. The chain's CDR3 is CASSGQDRVGYEQYF. CDR3 bases: TGTGCCAGCAGCGGCCAGGACAGGGTGGGCTACGAGCAGTACTTC.

V usage is TRBV28 and J usage is TRBJ2-7, with 7 bases lining up with TRBD1. The CDR3 length is 17 residues. Looked up from germline, CDR1 is MDHEN and CDR2 is SYDVKM. V was clipped by 3 bases and J by 0 bases; unmatched bases: 11. CDR3 coding DNA: TGTGCCAGCAGTTTTGGGCCCAATACAGGGGACTCCTACGAGCAGTACTTC. It is translated as CASSFGPNTGDSYEQYF. The whole variable domain, remainder taken from reference TRBV28 and TRBJ2-7, is DVKVTQSSRYLVKRTGEKVFLECVQDMDHENMFWYRQDPGLGLRLIYFSYDVKMKEKGDIPEGYSVSREKKERFSLILESASTNQTSMYLCASSFGPNTGDSYEQYFGPGTRLTVT.

The rearrangement joins TRBV6-5 to TRBJ2-7; perhaps TRBD1 as D (6 bases). The CDR3 runs to 14 residues. Trimming took 5 bases from V and 4 from J, leaving 15 bases between them. CDR1 is MNHEY, CDR2 SVGAGI, per germline. CDR3 sequence reads: CASSLTRGLYEQYF. Here the CDR3 DNA reads TGTGCCAGCAGTCTTACCAGGGGCCTTTACGAGCAGTACTTC.

The V gene is TRBV28, the J gene TRBJ2-7, with 9 bases lining up with TRBD1. The CDR3 extends over 15 amino acids. The junction had 13 bases not matched to a gene; V was cut back by 7 bases and J by 6 bases. CDR1 MDHEN and CDR2 SYDVKM come from the germline V gene. The CDR3 DNA is TGTGCCAGCAACCTACTGACAGGGGGGGAGGGCGAGCAGTACTTC. Protein product: CASNLLTGGEGEQYF.

The rearrangement uses TRBV6-1 and TRBJ2-7; weak D call: TRBD1 (6 bases). Germline assignment: CDR1 MNHNS and CDR2 SASEGT. V was shortened by 7 bases and J by 2 bases, with 12 bases between the two germline ends. CDR3 length equals 13 residues. CDR3 DNA sequence: TGTGCCAGCACACACAGGGAAACCTACGAGCAGTACTTC. The encoded protein is CASTHRETYEQYF.

This clone was counted only a few times. Mismatch with germline at one junction end may stem from a read error. The rearrangement uses TRBV7-9 and TRBJ1-1; the match to TRBD1 covers 7 bases. The CDR3 contains 12 residues. Germline loops: CDR1 SEHNR, CDR2 FQNEAQ (reference sequence). DNA of the CDR3: TGTTCCAGCAGCATAACAGGGGTAGAAGCTTTCTTT. Translation: CSSSITGVEAFF.

This clone occurred a few times. The chain couples TRBV19 to TRBJ2-1; TRBD1 aligns across 7 bases. J lost 7 bases, V lost 6 bases, and 6 bases had no gene match. The CDR3 runs 13 residues. Germline V gene data show CDR1 as LNHDA and CDR2 as SQIVND (reference sequence). Here the CDR3 reads CASRPAGGNEQFF. CDR3 DNA: TGTGCCAGTAGACCAGCAGGGGGAAATGAGCAGTTCTTC.

V gene TRBV5-1 combines with J gene TRBJ1-1, with 8 nucleotides matching TRBD1. The CDR3 has 16 residues. The V gene end was trimmed by 2 bases and the J gene end by 0 bases; junction bases not matched to a gene: 6. Germline CDR1 is SGHRS and CDR2 is YFSETQ. The chain's CDR3 is CASSFFQGALNTEAFF. DNA of the CDR3: TGCGCCAGCAGCTTTTTTCAGGGGGCCCTGAACACTGAAGCTTTCTTT.

The genes are TRBV15 and TRBJ2-5, with D maybe TRBD1 (6 bases). V was shortened by 1 base and J by 4 bases, with 10 bases between the two germline ends. CDR3 length: 14 amino acids. Germline values: CDR1 LNHNV, CDR2 YYDKDF (reference sequence). The CDR3 nucleotides read TGTGCCACCAGCAGAGGGGGCAGGGGAGAGACCCAGTACTTC. Translating it yields CATSRGGRGETQYF.

The V gene is TRBV5-1, the J gene TRBJ2-2; D is ambiguous. V shed 0 bases and J shed 7 bases, with 7 bases lying between them. CDR3 length equals 13 residues. Germline V gene lookup returns CDR1 SGHRS and CDR2 YFSETQ. The CDR3 reads CASSLDAGGELFF. Here the CDR3 DNA reads TGCGCCAGCAGCTTGGACGCCGGCGGGGAGCTGTTTTTT. Looking up the rest from reference TRBV5-1 and TRBJ2-2 gives the full variable domain: KAGVTQTPRYLIKTRGQQVTLSCSPISGHRSVSWYQQTPGQGLQFLFEYFSETQRNKGNFPGRFSGRQFSNSRSEMNVSTLELGDSALYLCASSLDAGGELFFGEGSRLTVL.

A few counts support this clone. The chain recombines TRBV10-3 with TRBJ1-1; TRBD1 aligns across 7 bases. This CDR3 region has 14 residues. The V gene end was trimmed by 6 bases and the J gene end by 6 bases; junction bases not matched to a gene: 10. CDR1 and CDR2 (germline): ENHRY, SYGVKD. CDR3 DNA: TGTGCCATCAGAACATTCAGGGGGGAGCCTGAAGCTTTCTTT. This gives the protein CAIRTFRGEPEAFF.

This clone has a handful of counts. The rearrangement joins TRBV5-1 to TRBJ1-5; 7 nucleotides align to TRBD1. After removal of 0 bases from V and 4 bases from J, the junction contained 4 bases not matched to a gene. Germline V CDR1 and CDR2: SGHRS, YFSETQ. The length of the CDR3 is 15 residues. The DNA for the CDR3 is TGCGCCAGCAGCTTGGCCGGGACAGAAAATCAGCCCCAGCATTTT. This translates into CASSLAGTENQPQHF.

This chain links TRBV4-3 with TRBJ2-3, with 11 bases identical to TRBD2. V gave up 0 bases and J gave up 3 bases; unmatched junction bases: 2. This CDR3 is 16 amino acids long. The V gene's germline CDR1 is LGHNA and CDR2 YSLEER. The chain's CDR3 is CASSQDTSGGTDTQYF. CDR3 in DNA: TGCGCCAGCAGCCAAGATACTAGCGGGGGAACAGATACGCAGTATTTT.

The J gene is TRBJ2-7, the V gene TRBV11-2; 7 bases align to TRBD2. CDR3 length: 16 residues. V shed 4 bases and J 0 bases; nucleotides not matched to a gene: 9. The V gene's germline CDR1 is SGHAT and CDR2 FQNNGV. CDR3 sequence: CASSYFPGTISYEQYF. The CDR3 nucleotides are TGTGCCAGCAGCTACTTCCCCGGGACTATCTCCTACGAGCAGTACTTC.

The CDR3, as DNA: TGTGCCAGCAGCTTAGATAGCGGGGGCACAGATACGCAGTATTTT. Translating gives CASSLDSGGTDTQYF. The chain uses TRBV7-3 and TRBJ2-3; 8 positions match TRBD2. Germline V gene lookup returns CDR1 SGHTA and CDR2 FQGTGA. The J segment lost 1 base and the V segment lost 2 bases, leaving 2 bases of the junction unmatched. This CDR3 has 15 amino acids.

The rearrangement uses TRBV25-1 and TRBJ1-4; weak D call: TRBD1 (5 bases). Germline V gene sequence: CDR1 MGHDK, CDR2 SYGVNS. V was cut by 4 bases and J by 6 bases, with 15 bases left in between. There are 15 residues in the CDR3. CDR3 loop: CASSASGSTDEKLFF. The CDR3 bases are TGTGCCAGCAGTGCGTCAGGGTCGACGGATGAAAAACTGTTTTTT.

The chain is built from TRBV9 and TRBJ2-2; D is perhaps TRBD1 (6 bases). This CDR3 spans 15 amino acids. V lost 3 bases and J 3 bases, leaving 12 bases between the germline ends. Looked up from germline, CDR1 is SGDLS and CDR2 is YYNGEE. The CDR3 region has the DNA TGTGCCAGCAGCGCCCGGGACACCTACACCGGGGAGCTGTTTTTT. Translating gives CASSARDTYTGELFF.

The gene calls are TRBV5-1 and TRBJ1-1, with TRBD1 matching over 8 bases. The V gene end was trimmed by 3 bases and the J gene end by 11 bases; junction bases not matched to a gene: 18. The CDR3 is 16 amino acids. Germline V gene lookup returns CDR1 SGHRS and CDR2 YFSETQ. CDR3 sequence (DNA): TGCGCCAGCAGCTCGGACCCCGACAGGGGACCCAGGAAGGCTTTCTTT. Protein: CASSSDPDRGPRKAFF.

This rearrangement joins TRBV2 to TRBJ2-3; TRBD2 matches at 15 bases. In germline, CDR1 is SNHLY, CDR2 FYNNEI. V gave up 0 bases and J gave up 6 bases; unmatched junction bases: 4. The CDR3 extends over 17 amino acids. CDR3 in amino acids: CASSEALGTSGGDTQYF. CDR3 nucleotides: TGTGCCAGCAGTGAAGCGCTTGGGACTAGCGGGGGGGATACGCAGTATTTT.

J is TRBJ2-1 and V is TRBV27, with 8 bases identical to TRBD1. The CDR3 covers 16 residues. Germline-derived CDR1 and CDR2 are MNHEY and SMNVEV (reference sequence). V was pared by 2 bases and J by 6 bases, with 9 bases of the junction left unmatched. CDR3: CASSLEWRQGSNEQFF. The CDR3 DNA sequence: TGTGCCAGCAGTTTAGAATGGCGACAGGGGAGCAATGAGCAGTTCTTC.

The gene calls are TRBV4-3 and TRBJ2-2; 9 nucleotides match TRBD2. The germline gives CDR1 LGHNA, CDR2 YSLEER. V was pared by 1 base and J by 6 bases, with 12 bases of the junction left unmatched. The CDR3 runs to 18 residues. Here the CDR3 DNA reads TGCGCCAGCAGCCAAGGTCGGGAAAGCGGGGGGCCTCCCGGGGAGCTGTTTTTT. Residues: CASSQGRESGGPPGELFF.

As for this clone: The junction does not match germline at one end; this may be a read error. The rearrangement joins TRBV2 to TRBJ2-7; D might be TRBD2 (5 bases). The CDR3 runs to 14 residues. Germline V CDR1 and CDR2: SNHLY, FYNNEI. The CDR3 DNA reads as TGTGCCAACAGTCACCCATGGACTGTTTACGAGCAGTACTTC. This encodes CANSHPWTVYEQYF. Together with reference TRBV2 and TRBJ2-7, the CDR3 gives the full variable domain: EPEVTQTPSHQVTQMGQEVILRCVPISNHLYFYWYRQILGQKVEFLVSFYNNEISEKSEIFDDQFSVERPDGSNFTLKIRSTKLEDSAMYFCANSHPWTVYEQYFGPGTRLTVT.

V and J are TRBV9 and TRBJ2-1; D is unclear. The CDR3 contains 13 residues. Trimming stripped 0 bases from V and 6 bases from J, with 7 bases between. Per the germline V gene, CDR1 is SGDLS and CDR2 is YYNGEE. Here the CDR3 reads CASSVGTVNEQFF. The CDR3 DNA reads TGTGCCAGCAGCGTAGGTACAGTCAATGAGCAGTTCTTC.

The chain has TRBV13 and TRBJ2-1, with 9 bases that match TRBD1. From germline, CDR1 is PRHDT and CDR2 FYEKMQ (reference sequence). The CDR3 sequence is 13 residues long. The V segment lost 5 bases and the J segment 9 bases; nucleotides outside the gene matches: 5. The CDR3: CASSPGTGSEQFF. As DNA, the CDR3 is TGTGCCAGCAGCCCCGGGACAGGGTCTGAGCAGTTCTTC.